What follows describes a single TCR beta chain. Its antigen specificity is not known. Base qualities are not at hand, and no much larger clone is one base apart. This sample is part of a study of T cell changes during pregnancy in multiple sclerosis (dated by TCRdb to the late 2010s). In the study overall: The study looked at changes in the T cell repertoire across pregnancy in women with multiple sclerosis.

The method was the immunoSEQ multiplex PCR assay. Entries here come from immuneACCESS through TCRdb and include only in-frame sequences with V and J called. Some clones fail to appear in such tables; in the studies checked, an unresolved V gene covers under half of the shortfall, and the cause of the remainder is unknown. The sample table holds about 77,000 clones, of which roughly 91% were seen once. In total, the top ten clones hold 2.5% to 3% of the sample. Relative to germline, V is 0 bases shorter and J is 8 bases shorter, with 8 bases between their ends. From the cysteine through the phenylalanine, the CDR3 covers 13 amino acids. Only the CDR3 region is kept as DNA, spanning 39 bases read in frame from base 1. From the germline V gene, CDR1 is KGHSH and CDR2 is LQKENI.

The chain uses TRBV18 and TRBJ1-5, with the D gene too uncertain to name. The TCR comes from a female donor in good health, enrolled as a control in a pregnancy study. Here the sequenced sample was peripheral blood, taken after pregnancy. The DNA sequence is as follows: TGTGCCAGCTCACCACCGGGAGAGAAGCCCCAGCATTTT. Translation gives CASSPPGEKPQHF.